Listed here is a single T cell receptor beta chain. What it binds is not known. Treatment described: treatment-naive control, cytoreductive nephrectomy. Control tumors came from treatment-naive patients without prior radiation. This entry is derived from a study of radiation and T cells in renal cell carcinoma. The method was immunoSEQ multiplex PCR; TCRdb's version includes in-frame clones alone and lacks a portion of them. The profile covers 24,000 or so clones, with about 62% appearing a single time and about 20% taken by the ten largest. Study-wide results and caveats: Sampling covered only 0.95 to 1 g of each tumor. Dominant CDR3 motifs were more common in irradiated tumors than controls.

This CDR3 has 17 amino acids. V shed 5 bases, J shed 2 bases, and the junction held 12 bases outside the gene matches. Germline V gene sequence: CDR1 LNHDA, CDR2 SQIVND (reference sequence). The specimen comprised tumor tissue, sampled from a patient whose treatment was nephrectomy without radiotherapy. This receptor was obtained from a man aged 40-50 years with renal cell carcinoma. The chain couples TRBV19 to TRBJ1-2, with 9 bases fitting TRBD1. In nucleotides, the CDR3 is TGTGCCAGTAGTCCACCCTCTATCACAGGGGGCAACTATGGCTACACCTTC. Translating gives CASSPPSITGGNYGYTF.